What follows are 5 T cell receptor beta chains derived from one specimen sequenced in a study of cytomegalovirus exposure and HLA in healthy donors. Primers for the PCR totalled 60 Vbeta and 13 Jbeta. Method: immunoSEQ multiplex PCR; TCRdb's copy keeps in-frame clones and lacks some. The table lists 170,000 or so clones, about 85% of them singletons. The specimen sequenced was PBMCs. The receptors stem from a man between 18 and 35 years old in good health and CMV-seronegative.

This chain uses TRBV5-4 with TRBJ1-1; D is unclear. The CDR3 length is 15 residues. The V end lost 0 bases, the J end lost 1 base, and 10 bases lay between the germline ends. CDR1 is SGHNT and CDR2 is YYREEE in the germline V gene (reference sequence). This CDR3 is CASSLAPVENTEAFF. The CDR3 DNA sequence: TGTGCCAGCAGCTTGGCCCCGGTCGAGAACACTGAAGCTTTCTTT.

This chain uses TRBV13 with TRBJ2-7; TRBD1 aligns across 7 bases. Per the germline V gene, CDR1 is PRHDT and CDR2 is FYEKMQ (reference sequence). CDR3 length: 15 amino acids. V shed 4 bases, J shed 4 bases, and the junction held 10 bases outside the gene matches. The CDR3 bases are TGTGCCAGCAGCTCCGTAGGGGGCCTAGGGTACGAGCAGTACTTC. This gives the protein CASSSVGGLGYEQYF. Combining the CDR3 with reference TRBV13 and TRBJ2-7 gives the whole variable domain AAGVIQSPRHLIKEKRETATLKCYPIPRHDTVYWYQQGPGQDPQFLISFYEKMQSDKGSIPDRFSAQQFSDYHSELNMSSLELGDSALYFCASSSVGGLGYEQYFGPGTRLTVT.

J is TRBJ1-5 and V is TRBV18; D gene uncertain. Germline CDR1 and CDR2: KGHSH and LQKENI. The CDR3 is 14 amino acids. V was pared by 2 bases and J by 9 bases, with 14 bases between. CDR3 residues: CASSPESESGPQHF. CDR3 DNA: TGTGCCAGCTCACCAGAGAGTGAATCAGGGCCCCAGCATTTT.

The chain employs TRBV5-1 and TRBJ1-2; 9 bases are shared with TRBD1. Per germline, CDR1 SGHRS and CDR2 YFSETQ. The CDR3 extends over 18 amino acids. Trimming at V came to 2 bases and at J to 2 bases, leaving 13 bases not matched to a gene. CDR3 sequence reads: CASSLPPGQGGENYGYTF. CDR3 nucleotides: TGCGCCAGCAGCTTACCGCCGGGACAGGGTGGGGAGAACTATGGCTACACCTTC. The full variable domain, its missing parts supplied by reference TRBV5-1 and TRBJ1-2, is KAGVTQTPRYLIKTRGQQVTLSCSPISGHRSVSWYQQTPGQGLQFLFEYFSETQRNKGNFPGRFSGRQFSNSRSEMNVSTLELGDSALYLCASSLPPGQGGENYGYTFGSGTRLTVV.

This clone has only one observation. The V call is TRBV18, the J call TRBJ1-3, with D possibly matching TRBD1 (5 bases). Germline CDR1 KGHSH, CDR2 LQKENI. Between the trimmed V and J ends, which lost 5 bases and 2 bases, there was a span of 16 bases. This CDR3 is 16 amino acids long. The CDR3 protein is CASSGGTAGAGNTIYF. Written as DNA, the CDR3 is TGTGCCAGCTCAGGCGGGACGGCGGGGGCTGGAAACACCATATATTTT.